A selection of T cell receptor beta chains follows, all from one sample in a study of blood T cells in healthy people across ages. In TCRdb, the 5' RACE reads were re-called with MiXCR into one record per CDR3 protein. The table includes about 1.4 million distinct CDR3 sequences, 55% to 75% detected once. Sequences were obtained from blood. The receptors come from a man between 18 and 29 years old in good health. The CDR3 runs from the conserved cysteine through the conserved F or W. Each record gives: J gene, V gene, D gene, clone size, CDR3 DNA, CDR3 protein. A D gene is named only where the DNA matches it firmly. The listing skips clone size in some rows; elsewhere it reads once, few, many or a size class.

TRBJ2-5,TRBV14,-,-,TGTGCCAGCGGCCAAGGTCGCCCGGGGATTGGAGAGACCCAGTACTTC,CASGQGRPGIGETQYF
TRBJ2-3,TRBV6-2/TRBV6-3,TRBD2,-,TGTGCCAGCAGTTACCTCTCGGCGGGGGGGAACACAGATACGCAGTATTTT,CASSYLSAGGNTDTQYF
TRBJ2-7,TRBV29-1,-,-,TGCAGCGTAAGGCGGAGGGGTTACGAGCAGTACTTC,CSVRRRGYEQYF
TRBJ2-3,TRBV29-1,-,few,TGCAGCGCATTCAGGGCCCCGGGGACCGCAGATACGCAGTATTTT,CSAFRAPGTADTQYF
TRBJ2-4,TRBV29-1,-,-,TGCAGCACTCTTACTGTTGAGCAGTACTTC,CSTLTVEQYF
TRBJ2-5,TRBV5-1,TRBD2,-,TGCGCCAGCAGCTTGTCGGCTAGCGGGAAACAAGAGACCCAGTACTTC,CASSLSASGKQETQYF
TRBJ2-4,TRBV18,-,-,TGTGCCAGCTCACCACCGTCCCTGGCAGGCCCCAAAAACATTCAGTACTTC,CASSPPSLAGPKNIQYF
TRBJ2-7,TRBV29-1,-,-,TGCAGCGCCGCCAGGCATGGGACCTACGAGCAGTACTTC,CSAARHGTYEQYF
TRBJ2-7,TRBV20-1,-,few,TGCAGTGCTAGAGACAGGGCTCGGGAGCAGTACTTC,CSARDRAREQYF
TRBJ2-2,TRBV7-6,-,-,TGTGCCAGCAGCTCCGATCTGGCACCAAACACCGGGGAGCTGTTTTTT,CASSSDLAPNTGELFF
TRBJ2-7,TRBV28,TRBD2,-,TGTGCCAGCAGTGTTAGCGGGGGGGCCGACGAGCAGTACTTC,CASSVSGGADEQYF
TRBJ1-1,TRBV9,-,-,TGTGCCAGCAGCGGGGGGGGGGAAACTGAAGCTTTCTTT,CASSGGGETEAFF
TRBJ1-1,TRBV20-1,TRBD1,few,TGCAGTGCTGCTCAGGGGGCAGGCACTGAAGCTTTCTTT,CSAAQGAGTEAFF
TRBJ2-7,TRBV6-1,-,many,TGTGCCAGCAGTGAAGGGCAGGGGAGCTCCTACGAGCAGTACTTC,CASSEGQGSSYEQYF
TRBJ2-7,TRBV27,-,few,TGTGCCAGCAGTTTCCAAGGAGTCGGAGGTTCAGGTTACGAGCAGTACTTC,CASSFQGVGGSGYEQYF
TRBJ2-1,TRBV9,TRBD2,-,TGTGCCAGCAGCGGGGGGACTAGCGGGATCACCCAAAATTACAATGAGCAGTTCTTC,CASSGGTSGITQNYNEQFF
TRBJ2-1,TRBV20-1,-,-,TGCAGTGCTAGGGGCTATGTGGCTGAGCAGTTCTTC,CSARGYVAEQFF
TRBJ1-2,TRBV21-1,-,-,TGTGCCAGCAGCCCACCGAGTACGCAGAGCCCTTCCTATGGCTACACCTTC,CASSPPSTQSPSYGYTF
TRBJ2-1,TRBV5-6,-,-,TGTGCCAGCAGTGTAGGAGGGGTGTGGAAAAATGAGCAGTTCTTC,CASSVGGVWKNEQFF
TRBJ1-2,TRBV6-2/TRBV6-3,-,-,TGTGCCAGCAGTTACGCCGGTGGGCCGGCCTATGGCTACACCTTC,CASSYAGGPAYGYTF
TRBJ1-2,TRBV6-1,TRBD1,-,TGTGCCACCCCGACAGGGAATTCAAACGTTCTCGCTTATGGCTACACCTTC,CATPTGNSNVLAYGYTF
TRBJ2-5,TRBV6-5,-,-,TGTGCCAGCAGTTACTTACCTATCGGCAGGGCCCAAGAGACCCAGTACTTC,CASSYLPIGRAQETQYF
TRBJ2-3,TRBV20-1,TRBD2,few,TGCAGTGCTACGGGACTAGCGGGGTTTAGCACAGATACGCAGTATTTT,CSATGLAGFSTDTQYF
TRBJ2-1,TRBV28,TRBD1,-,TGTGCCAGCACCCCTTTCCGGACAGGGATCTCCTACAATGAGCAGTTCTTC,CASTPFRTGISYNEQFF
TRBJ2-3,TRBV24-1,-,-,TGTGCCACCAGTGATGCCAGCGGATCTAGCACAGATACGCAGTATTTT,CATSDASGSSTDTQYF
TRBJ2-7,TRBV15,-,once,TGTGCCACCAGCAGAGAAGTCGGGGCGAGCGAGCAGTACTTC,CATSREVGASEQYF